Listed below are T cell receptor beta chains from one sample, sequenced in a study of blood T cell repertoires in COVID-19. Assay used: immunoSEQ multiplex PCR; TCRdb lists only in-frame clones, some missing. The table lists about 360,000 clones, 70% to 90% of them singletons. The sample was PBMCs or T cells enriched from blood (not recorded which). These receptors were taken from a man aged 25-45 years who had recovered from COVID-19. The CDR3 runs from the conserved cysteine through the conserved F or W. The order of the fields is clone size, J gene, D gene, V gene, CDR3 length, CDR3 protein, CDR3 DNA. A D gene is named only where the DNA matches it firmly. Size tells how often a clone was seen (once, few, many) or the class of an expanded clone, and some rows leave it out.

size: NA
J: TRBJ2-5
D: NA
V: TRBV5-1
length: 13
CDR3: CASSNMGLETQYF
DNA: TGCGCCAGCAGCAATATGGGGCTGGAGACCCAGTACTTC

size: NA
J: TRBJ1-6
D: TRBD1
V: TRBV24-1
length: 15
CDR3: CATSDPPGQGSPLHF
DNA: TGTGCCACCAGTGATCCTCCGGGACAGGGATCACCCCTCCACTTT

size: NA
J: TRBJ2-5
D: NA
V: TRBV15
length: 14
CDR3: CATSRVAYQETQYF
DNA: TGTGCCACCAGCAGAGTCGCGTACCAAGAGACCCAGTACTTC

size: NA
J: TRBJ1-3
D: TRBD1
V: TRBV4-2
length: 16
CDR3: CASSQDARGLGNTIYF
DNA: TGTGCCAGCAGCCAAGATGCCAGGGGGCTCGGAAACACCATATATTTT

size: NA
J: TRBJ1-1
D: TRBD1
V: TRBV2
length: 14
CDR3: CASSEGQGFSEAFF
DNA: TGTGCCAGCAGTGAAGGACAGGGGTTTTCTGAAGCTTTCTTT

size: NA
J: TRBJ1-6
D: NA
V: TRBV6-1
length: 18
CDR3: CASSERAGGAIYNSPLHF
DNA: TGTGCCAGCAGTGAACGGGCGGGGGGCGCCATATATAATTCACCCCTCCACTTT

size: NA
J: TRBJ2-7
D: NA
V: TRBV3-1/TRBV3-2
length: 14
CDR3: CASRGGGTSYEQYF
DNA: TGTGCCAGCAGGGGTGGGGGGACTTCCTACGAGCAGTACTTC

size: NA
J: TRBJ1-3
D: NA
V: TRBV9
length: 14
CDR3: CASSVASSGNTIYF
DNA: TGTGCCAGCAGCGTAGCCAGTTCTGGAAACACCATATATTTT

size: once
J: TRBJ1-1
D: TRBD1
V: TRBV7-3
length: 14
CDR3: CASSSGTGEAEAFF
DNA: TGTGCCAGCAGCTCCGGGACAGGGGAGGCTGAAGCTTTCTTT

size: few
J: TRBJ1-1
D: NA
V: TRBV12-3/TRBV12-4
length: 11
CDR3: CASSLLSEAFF
DNA: TGTGCCAGCAGTTTACTAAGTGAAGCTTTCTTT

size: NA
J: TRBJ2-3
D: TRBD2
V: TRBV7-9
length: 17
CDR3: CASSLGGLAGVTDTQYF
DNA: TGTGCCAGCAGCTTAGGGGGGCTAGCGGGAGTCACAGATACGCAGTATTTT

size: NA
J: TRBJ1-6
D: NA
V: TRBV7-2
length: 16
CDR3: CASRPTGMSYNSPLHF
DNA: TGTGCCAGCAGACCAACAGGGATGTCCTATAATTCACCCCTCCACTTT

size: NA
J: TRBJ1-2
D: NA
V: TRBV20-1
length: 14
CDR3: CSASVGVHGDGYTF
DNA: TGCAGTGCTAGTGTGGGAGTACACGGTGATGGCTACACCTTC

size: NA
J: TRBJ1-1
D: NA
V: TRBV3-1/TRBV3-2
length: 12
CDR3: CASSQRDSEAFF
DNA: TGTGCCAGCAGTCAACGGGACTCTGAAGCTTTCTTT

size: few
J: TRBJ1-1
D: NA
V: TRBV7-8
length: 13
CDR3: CASSSLVTPEAFF
DNA: TGTGCCAGCAGCTCCCTAGTTACCCCTGAAGCTTTCTTT

size: once
J: TRBJ2-7
D: NA
V: TRBV14
length: 14
CDR3: CASSQVNRIYEQYF
DNA: TGTGCCAGCAGCCAAGTTAACAGGATATACGAGCAGTACTTC

size: NA
J: TRBJ2-3
D: NA
V: TRBV5-4
length: 13
CDR3: CASSRSSTDTQYF
DNA: TGTGCCAGCAGCCGGTCTAGCACAGATACGCAGTATTTT

size: NA
J: TRBJ2-1
D: NA
V: TRBV2
length: 18
CDR3: CASSDSKQRRPSYNEQFF
DNA: TGTGCCAGCAGTGATAGTAAGCAGCGTCGCCCCTCCTACAATGAGCAGTTCTTC

size: NA
J: TRBJ2-2
D: TRBD2
V: TRBV5-1
length: 16
CDR3: CASIKTSGGGTGELFF
DNA: TGCGCCAGCATCAAGACTAGCGGGGGCGGCACCGGGGAGCTGTTTTTT

size: once
J: TRBJ1-5
D: TRBD1
V: TRBV27
length: 15
CDR3: CASSLGTGANQPQHF
DNA: TGTGCCAGCAGTTTAGGGACAGGAGCCAATCAGCCCCAGCATTTT

size: NA
J: TRBJ1-2
D: NA
V: TRBV12-3/TRBV12-4
length: 13
CDR3: CASSPQGSRGYTF
DNA: TGTGCCAGCAGCCCGCAGGGGTCCCGGGGCTACACCTTC

size: NA
J: TRBJ2-3
D: TRBD1
V: TRBV6-5
length: 12
CDR3: CASTQTGDTQYF
DNA: TGTGCCAGCACCCAGACAGGGGATACGCAGTATTTT

size: NA
J: TRBJ2-5
D: TRBD2
V: TRBV5-1
length: 14
CDR3: CASSSGGPQETQYF
DNA: TGCGCCAGTAGTAGCGGGGGCCCCCAAGAGACCCAGTACTTC

size: NA
J: TRBJ1-2
D: TRBD1
V: TRBV7-9
length: 16
CDR3: CASSVPQGQLVYGYTF
DNA: TGTGCCAGCAGCGTCCCCCAGGGACAGTTGGTCTATGGCTACACCTTC

size: NA
J: TRBJ2-2
D: TRBD1
V: TRBV5-1
length: 16
CDR3: CASSWGQGERTGELFF
DNA: TGCGCCAGCAGCTGGGGACAGGGTGAAAGGACCGGGGAGCTGTTTTTT

size: NA
J: TRBJ1-4
D: NA
V: TRBV12-5
length: 15
CDR3: CASGFLGGYGEKLFF
DNA: TGTGCTAGTGGTTTCCTAGGCGGGTATGGTGAAAAACTGTTTTTT

size: few
J: TRBJ1-1
D: TRBD1
V: TRBV30
length: 14
CDR3: CAWSQGTGNTEAFF
DNA: TGTGCCTGGAGTCAAGGGACAGGGAACACTGAAGCTTTCTTT